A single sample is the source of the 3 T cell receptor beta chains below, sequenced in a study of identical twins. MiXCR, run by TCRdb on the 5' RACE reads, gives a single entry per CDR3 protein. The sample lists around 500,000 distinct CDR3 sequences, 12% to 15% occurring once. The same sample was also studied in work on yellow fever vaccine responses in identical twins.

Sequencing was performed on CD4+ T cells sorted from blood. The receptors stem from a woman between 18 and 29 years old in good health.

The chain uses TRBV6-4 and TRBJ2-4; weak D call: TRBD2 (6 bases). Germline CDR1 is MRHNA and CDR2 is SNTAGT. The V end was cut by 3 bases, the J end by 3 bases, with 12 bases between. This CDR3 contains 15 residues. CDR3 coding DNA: TGTGCCAGCAGTGAGCAGCCGGGAGACAAAAACATTCAGTACTTC. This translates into CASSEQPGDKNIQYF.

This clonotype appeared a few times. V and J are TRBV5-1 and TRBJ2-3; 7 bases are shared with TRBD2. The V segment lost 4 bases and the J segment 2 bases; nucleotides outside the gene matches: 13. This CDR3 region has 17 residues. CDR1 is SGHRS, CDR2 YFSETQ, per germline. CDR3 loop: CASSPLTRSGTTDTQYF. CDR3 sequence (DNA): TGCGCCAGCAGCCCCCTTACCAGGAGCGGGACCACAGATACGCAGTATTTT.

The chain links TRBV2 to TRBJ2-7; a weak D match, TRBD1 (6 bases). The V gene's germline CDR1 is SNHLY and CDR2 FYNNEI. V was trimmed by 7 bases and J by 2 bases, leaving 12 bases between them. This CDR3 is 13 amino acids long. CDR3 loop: CASTLDSAYEQYF. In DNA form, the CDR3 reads TGTGCCAGCACCTTGGACAGCGCCTACGAGCAGTACTTC.